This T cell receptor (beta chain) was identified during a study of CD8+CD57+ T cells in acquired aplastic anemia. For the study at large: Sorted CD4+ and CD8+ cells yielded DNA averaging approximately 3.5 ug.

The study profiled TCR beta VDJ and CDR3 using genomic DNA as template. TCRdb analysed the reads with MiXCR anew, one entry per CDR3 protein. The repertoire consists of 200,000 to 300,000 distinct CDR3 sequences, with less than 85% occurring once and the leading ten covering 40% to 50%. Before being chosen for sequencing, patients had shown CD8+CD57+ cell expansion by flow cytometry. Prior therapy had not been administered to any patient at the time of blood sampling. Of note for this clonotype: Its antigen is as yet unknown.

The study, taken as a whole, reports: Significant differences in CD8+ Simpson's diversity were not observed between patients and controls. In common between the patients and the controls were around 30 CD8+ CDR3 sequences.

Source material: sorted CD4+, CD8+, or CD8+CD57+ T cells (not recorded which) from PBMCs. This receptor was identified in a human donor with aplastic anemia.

CDR3 nucleotides: TGTGCCAGCAGCTTGCCGAGGGGGTACGGCGGCACCGTTACGCAGTATTTT. This sequence encodes CASSLPRGYGGTVTQYF. The chain joins TRBV7-9 to TRBJ2-3, with D perhaps matching TRBD1 (6 bases). The CDR3 runs to 17 residues. V shed 3 bases and J shed 8 bases, with 24 bases lying between them. The germline V gene has CDR1 SEHNR and CDR2 FQNEAQ (reference sequence). Using reference TRBV7-9 and TRBJ2-3 for the parts outside the CDR3, the full variable domain is DTGVSQNPRHKITKRGQNVTFRCDPISEHNRLYWYRQTLGQGPEFLTYFQNEAQLEKSRLLSDRFSAERPKGSFSTLEIQRTEQGDSAMYLCASSLPRGYGGTVTQYFGPGTRLTVL.